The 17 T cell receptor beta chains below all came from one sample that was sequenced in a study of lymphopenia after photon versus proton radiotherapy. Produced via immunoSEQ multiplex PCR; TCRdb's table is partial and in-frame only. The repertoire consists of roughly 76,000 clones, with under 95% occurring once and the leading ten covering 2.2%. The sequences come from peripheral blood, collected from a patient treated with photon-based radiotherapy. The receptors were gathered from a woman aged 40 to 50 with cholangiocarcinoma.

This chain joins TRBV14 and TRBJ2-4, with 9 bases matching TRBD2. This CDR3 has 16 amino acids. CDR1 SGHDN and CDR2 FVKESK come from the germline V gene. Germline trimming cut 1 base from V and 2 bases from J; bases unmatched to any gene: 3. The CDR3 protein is CASSQALAGPKNIQYF. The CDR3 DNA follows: TGTGCCAGCAGCCAAGCTCTAGCGGGGCCCAAAAACATTCAGTACTTC. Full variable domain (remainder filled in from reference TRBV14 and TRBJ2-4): EAGVTQFPSHSVIEKGQTVTLRCDPISGHDNLYWYRRVMGKEIKFLLHFVKESKQDESGMPNNRFLAERTGGTYSTLKVQPAELEDSGVYFCASSQALAGPKNIQYFGAGTRLSVL.

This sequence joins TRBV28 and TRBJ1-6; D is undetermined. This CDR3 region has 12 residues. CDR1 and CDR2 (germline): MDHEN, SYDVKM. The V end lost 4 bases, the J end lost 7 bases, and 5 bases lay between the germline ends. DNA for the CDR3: TGTGCCAGCAGTTCCGCAAATTCACCCCTCCACTTT. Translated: CASSSANSPLHF.

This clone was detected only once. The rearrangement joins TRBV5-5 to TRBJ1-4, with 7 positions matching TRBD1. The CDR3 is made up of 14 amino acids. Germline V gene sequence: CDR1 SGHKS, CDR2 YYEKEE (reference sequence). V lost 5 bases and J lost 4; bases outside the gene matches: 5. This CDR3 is CASRTGQVNEKLFF. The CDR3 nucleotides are TGTGCCAGCAGAACCGGACAGGTTAATGAAAAACTGTTTTTT.

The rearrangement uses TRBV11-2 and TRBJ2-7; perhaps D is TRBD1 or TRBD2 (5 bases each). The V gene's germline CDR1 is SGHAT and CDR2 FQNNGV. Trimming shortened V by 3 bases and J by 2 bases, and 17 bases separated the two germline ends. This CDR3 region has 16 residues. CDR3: CASSFGALDRAYEQYF. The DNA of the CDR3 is TGTGCCAGCAGCTTCGGGGCGCTTGATCGAGCCTACGAGCAGTACTTC.

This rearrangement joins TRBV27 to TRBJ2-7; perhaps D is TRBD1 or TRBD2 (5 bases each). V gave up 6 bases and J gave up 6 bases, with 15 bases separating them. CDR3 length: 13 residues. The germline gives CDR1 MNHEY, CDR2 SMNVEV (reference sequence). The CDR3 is CASSRGPGAEQYF. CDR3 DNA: TGTGCCAGCAGCCGGGGCCCTGGAGCCGAGCAGTACTTC.

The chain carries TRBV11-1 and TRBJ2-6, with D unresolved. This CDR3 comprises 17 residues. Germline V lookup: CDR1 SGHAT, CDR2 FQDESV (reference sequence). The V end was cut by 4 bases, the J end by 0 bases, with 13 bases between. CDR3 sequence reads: CASSSPTDSSGANVLTF. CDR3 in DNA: TGTGCCAGCAGCTCCCCGACGGATAGCTCTGGGGCCAACGTCCTGACTTTC.

CDR3 nucleotide sequence: TGTGCCTGTTTACCCGGGAGGCTAGCGGGGAATGAGCAGTTCTTC. This encodes CACLPGRLAGNEQFF. The chain links TRBV30 to TRBJ2-1; 9 nucleotides line up with TRBD2. The trim removed 6 bases at V and 7 bases at J, leaving 13 bases unmatched. Germline V gene lookup returns CDR1 GTSNPN and CDR2 SVGIG (reference sequence). The CDR3 runs 15 residues.

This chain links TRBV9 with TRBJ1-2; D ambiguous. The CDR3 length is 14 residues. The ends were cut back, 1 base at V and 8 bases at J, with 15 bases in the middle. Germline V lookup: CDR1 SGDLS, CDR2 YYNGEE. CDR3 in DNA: TGTGCCAGCAGCGTAACATCGGCCCTTAAGGGCTACACCTTC. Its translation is CASSVTSALKGYTF. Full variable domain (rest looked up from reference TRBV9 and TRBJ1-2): DSGVTQTPKHLITATGQRVTLRCSPRSGDLSVYWYQQSLDQGLQFLIQYYNGEERAKGNILERFSAQQFPDLHSELNLSSLELGDSALYFCASSVTSALKGYTFGSGTRLTVV.

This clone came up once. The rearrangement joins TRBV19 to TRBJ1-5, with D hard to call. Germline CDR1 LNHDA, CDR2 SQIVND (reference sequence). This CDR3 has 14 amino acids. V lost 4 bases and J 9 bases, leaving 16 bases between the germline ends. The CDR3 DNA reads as TGTGCCAGTAGTACCTCCCCCGGGATTGCGCCCCAGCATTTT. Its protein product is CASSTSPGIAPQHF.

The CDR3: CASTQTSTGNYGYTF. CDR3 in DNA: TGTGCCAGCACCCAGACGTCGACAGGGAACTATGGCTACACCTTC. The genes are TRBV7-9 and TRBJ1-2, with TRBD1 matching over 7 bases. The CDR3 spans 15 residues. Trimming removed 7 bases from V and 2 bases from J; junction bases left unmatched: 10. Looked up from germline, CDR1 is SEHNR and CDR2 is FQNEAQ (reference sequence).

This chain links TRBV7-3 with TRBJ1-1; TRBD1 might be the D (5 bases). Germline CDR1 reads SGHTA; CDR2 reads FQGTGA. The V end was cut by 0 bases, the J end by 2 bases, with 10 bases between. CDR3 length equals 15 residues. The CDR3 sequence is CASSLTRQQNTEAFF. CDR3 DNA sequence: TGTGCCAGCAGCTTAACAAGACAGCAAAACACTGAAGCTTTCTTT. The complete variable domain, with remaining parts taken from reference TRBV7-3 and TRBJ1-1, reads GAGVSQTPSNKVTEKGKYVELRCDPISGHTALYWYRQSLGQGPEFLIYFQGTGAADDSGLPNDRFFAVRPEGSVSTLKIQRTERGDSAVYLCASSLTRQQNTEAFFGQGTRLTVV.

CDR3 nucleotides: TGTGCCAGCTCACTTACCCCAAGCGGGGGGAGCTCCTACGAGCAGTACTTC. Translated, it gives CASSLTPSGGSSYEQYF. The genes are TRBV18 and TRBJ2-7; TRBD2 agrees at 9 bases. The CDR3 sequence is 17 residues long. Trimming at V came to 4 bases and at J to 0 bases, leaving 10 bases not matched to a gene. Germline V gives CDR1 KGHSH, CDR2 LQKENI.

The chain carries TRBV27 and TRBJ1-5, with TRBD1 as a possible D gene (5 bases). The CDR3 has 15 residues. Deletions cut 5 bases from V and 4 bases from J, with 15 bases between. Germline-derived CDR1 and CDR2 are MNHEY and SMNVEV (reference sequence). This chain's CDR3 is CASSITRDPNQPQHF. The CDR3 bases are TGTGCCAGCAGTATCACCCGGGACCCTAATCAGCCCCAGCATTTT.

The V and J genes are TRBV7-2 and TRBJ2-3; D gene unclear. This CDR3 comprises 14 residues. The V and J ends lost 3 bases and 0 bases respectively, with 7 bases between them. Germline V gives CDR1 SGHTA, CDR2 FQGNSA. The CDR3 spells CASSFQASTDTQYF. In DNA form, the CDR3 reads TGTGCCAGCAGCTTTCAGGCCAGCACAGATACGCAGTATTTT.

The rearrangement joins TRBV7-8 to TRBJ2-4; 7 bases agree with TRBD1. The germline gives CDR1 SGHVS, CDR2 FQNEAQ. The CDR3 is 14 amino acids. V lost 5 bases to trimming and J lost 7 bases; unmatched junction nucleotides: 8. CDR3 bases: TGTGCCAGCAGCACCGACAGGGTGTCGAACATTCAGTACTTC. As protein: CASSTDRVSNIQYF. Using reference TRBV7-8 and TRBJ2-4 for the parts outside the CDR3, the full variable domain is GAGVSQSPRYKVAKRGQDVALRCDPISGHVSLFWYQQALGQGPEFLTYFQNEAQLDKSGLPSDRFFAERPEGSVSTLKIQRTQQEDSAVYLCASSTDRVSNIQYFGAGTRLSVL.

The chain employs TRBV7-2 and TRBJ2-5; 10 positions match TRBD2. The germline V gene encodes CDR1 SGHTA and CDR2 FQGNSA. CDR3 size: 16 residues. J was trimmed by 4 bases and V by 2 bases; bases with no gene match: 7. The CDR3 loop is CASSLSLAGGGETQYF. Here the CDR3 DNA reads TGTGCCAGCAGCTTATCGTTAGCGGGAGGAGGAGAGACCCAGTACTTC.

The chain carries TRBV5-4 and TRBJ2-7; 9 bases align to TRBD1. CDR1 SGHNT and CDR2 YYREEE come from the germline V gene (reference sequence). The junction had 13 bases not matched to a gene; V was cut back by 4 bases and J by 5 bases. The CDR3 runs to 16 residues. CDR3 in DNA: TGTGCCAGCAGCCCGGAGGGGGGACAGGGCGTCCACGAGCAGTACTTC. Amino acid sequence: CASSPEGGQGVHEQYF.